The clone carrying this T cell receptor beta chain showed up just a few times. Trimming removed 3 bases from V and 7 bases from J, with 9 bases in between. CDR3 length: 12 residues. The germline CDR1 and CDR2 sequences are MNHNS and SASEGT. Libraries were prepared by immunoSEQ multiplex PCR; TCRdb keeps only in-frame clonotypes and omits some of them. The data hold over 60,000 clones, with 83% observed a single time. This specimen comes from a study of radiation and T cells in renal cell carcinoma. As for time point: blood 4 weeks post-SBRT, at nephrectomy. The sample's treatment: 15 Gy SBRT to primary tumor, nephrectomy 4 weeks later. Nephrectomy followed 15 Gy stereotactic body radiation by 4 weeks. Radiation-treated patients gave blood at baseline, week 2 and week 4. The tumor was a clear cell renal cell carcinoma.

This clonotype was obtained from a woman aged 60-75 years with renal cell carcinoma. Sequenced here: blood, sampled from a patient whose treatment included radiotherapy and nephrectomy. The chain combines TRBV6-1 with TRBJ1-1; D gene uncertain. The CDR3 sequence: CASSETTYEAFF. The CDR3 DNA is TGTGCCAGCAGTGAGACAACATATGAAGCTTTCTTT.